This note documents a single T cell receptor beta chain sequence. Germline CDR1 and CDR2: SGHRS and YFSETQ. Trimming pared 5 bases from V and 2 bases from J, leaving 10 bases between. This CDR3 is built from 13 residues. TCRdb redid the calling of the RT-PCR reads with MiXCR, one entry per CDR3 protein. The data show around 570,000 distinct CDR3 sequences, approximately 10% seen once. The data belong to a study of response to subunit inactivated influenza vaccine. The same sample was also used in a study of T cells expressing NK-cell markers. According to that study: Making the TCR beta cDNA relied on 5'RACE template switching with UMIs.

This chain connects TRBV5-1 to TRBJ2-5; D gene unclear. The TCR comes from a man aged 50 to 59 who received an inactivated influenza vaccine. This material consisted of PBMCs from blood, taken on the day of vaccination. CDR3 residues: CASRDPYQETQYF. CDR3 sequence (DNA): TGCGCCAGCAGGGACCCATATCAAGAGACCCAGTACTTC.